This TCR beta chain was captured by sequencing in a study of beta chain features in type 1 diabetes. Study findings and constraints: Moderate yet significant TCRB CDR3 shortening was seen in Type 1 diabetes patients in all four CD4+ subsets.

In this sample, this clone turned up many times. Its antigen is not known. Sequenced material consisted of expressed TCRB transcripts (all of the isolated RNA was reverse transcribed). Repertoires were generated with immunoSEQ multiplex PCR, while TCRdb's copy carries only in-frame clones and drops some. Among 120,000 to 150,000 clones listed, about 10% were seen once. CDR1 and CDR2 (germline): MNHEY, SMNVEV (reference sequence). The CDR3 covers 12 residues. The germline V and J ends were trimmed by 8 bases and 3 bases, with 9 bases remaining between them. Sequencing used naive CD4+ T cells from blood. This clonotype was obtained from a man younger than 35 in good health. The chain employs TRBV27 and TRBJ2-3; weak D call: TRBD1 (5 bases). This CDR3 reads CASGAGTDTQYF. The CDR3 DNA is TGTGCCAGCGGGGCTGGGACAGATACGCAGTATTTT.